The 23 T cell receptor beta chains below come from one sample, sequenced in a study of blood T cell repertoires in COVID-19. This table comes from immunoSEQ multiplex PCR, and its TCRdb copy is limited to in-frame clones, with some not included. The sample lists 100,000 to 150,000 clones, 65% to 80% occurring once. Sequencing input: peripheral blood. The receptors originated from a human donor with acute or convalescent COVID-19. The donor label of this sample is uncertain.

CDR3: CATSDPRTGGTNQPQHF. The CDR3 nucleotides are TGTGCCACCAGTGATCCGAGGACAGGGGGCACCAATCAGCCCCAGCATTTT. V and J are TRBV24-1 and TRBJ1-5; 11 nucleotides match TRBD1. Germline V gene sequence: CDR1 KGHDR, CDR2 SFDVKD. The V segment lost 3 bases and the J segment 3 bases; nucleotides outside the gene matches: 6. CDR3 length: 17 residues.

CDR3 bases: TGTGCCAGCAGTGACCAGGGCGGCGGTGTCACCGGGGAGCTGTTTTTT. Its translation: CASSDQGGGVTGELFF. The J gene is TRBJ2-2, the V gene TRBV6-1; a possible D gene is TRBD1 (5 bases). Per germline, CDR1 MNHNS and CDR2 SASEGT. The CDR3 runs 16 residues. V was clipped by 3 bases and J by 4 bases, with 15 bases between them.

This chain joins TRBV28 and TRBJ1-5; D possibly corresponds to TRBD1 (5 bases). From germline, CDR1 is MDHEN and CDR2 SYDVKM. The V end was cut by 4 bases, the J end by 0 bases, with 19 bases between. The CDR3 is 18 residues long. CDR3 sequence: CASSSGVAGLYSNQPQHF. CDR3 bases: TGTGCCAGCAGTTCGGGCGTGGCAGGGCTTTATAGCAATCAGCCCCAGCATTTT.

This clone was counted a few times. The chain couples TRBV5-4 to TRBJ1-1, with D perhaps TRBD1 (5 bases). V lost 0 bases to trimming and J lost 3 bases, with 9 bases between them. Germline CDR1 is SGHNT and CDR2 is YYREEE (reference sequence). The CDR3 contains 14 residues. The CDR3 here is CASSLAAGDTEAFF. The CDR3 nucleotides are TGTGCCAGCAGCTTGGCCGCGGGGGACACTGAAGCTTTCTTT.

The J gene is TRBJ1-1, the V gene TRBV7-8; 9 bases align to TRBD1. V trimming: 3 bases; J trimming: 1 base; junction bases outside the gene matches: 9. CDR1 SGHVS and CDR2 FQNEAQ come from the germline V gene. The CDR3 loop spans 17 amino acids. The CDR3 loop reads CASSFSGTGRANTEAFF. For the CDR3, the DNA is TGTGCCAGCAGCTTCAGTGGGACAGGGAGAGCGAACACTGAAGCTTTCTTT.

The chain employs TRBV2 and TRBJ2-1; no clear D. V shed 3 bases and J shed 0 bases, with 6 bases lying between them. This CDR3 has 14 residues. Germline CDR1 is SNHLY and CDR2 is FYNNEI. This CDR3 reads CASSELVSYNEQFF. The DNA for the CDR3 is TGTGCCAGCAGTGAGTTAGTCTCCTACAATGAGCAGTTCTTC.

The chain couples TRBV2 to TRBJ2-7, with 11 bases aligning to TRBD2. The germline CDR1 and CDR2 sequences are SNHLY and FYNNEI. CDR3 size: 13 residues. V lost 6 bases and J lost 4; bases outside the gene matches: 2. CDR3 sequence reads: CASRRLAGYEQYF. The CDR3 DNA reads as TGTGCCAGCAGGAGACTAGCGGGATACGAGCAGTACTTC.

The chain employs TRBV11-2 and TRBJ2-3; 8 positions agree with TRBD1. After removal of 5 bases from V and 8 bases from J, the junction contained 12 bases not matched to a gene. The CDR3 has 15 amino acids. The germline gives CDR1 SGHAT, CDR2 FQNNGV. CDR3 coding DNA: TGTGCCAGCAGCGATATTAGGACAGGGTGGCGTACGCAGTATTTT. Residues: CASSDIRTGWRTQYF.

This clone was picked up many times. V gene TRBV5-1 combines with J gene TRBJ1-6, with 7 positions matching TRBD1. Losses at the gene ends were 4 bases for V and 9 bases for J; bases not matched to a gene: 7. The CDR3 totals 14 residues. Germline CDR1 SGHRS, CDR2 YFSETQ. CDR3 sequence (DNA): TGCGCCAGCAGCGGCGGGACAGAGAGTTCACCCCTCCACTTT. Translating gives CASSGGTESSPLHF.

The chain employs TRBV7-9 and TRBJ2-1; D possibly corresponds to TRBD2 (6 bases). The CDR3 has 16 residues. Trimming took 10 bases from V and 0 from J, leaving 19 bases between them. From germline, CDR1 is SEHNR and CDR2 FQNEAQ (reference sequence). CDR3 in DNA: TGTGCCACCACCGCATTAGCGGACTTCTCCTACAATGAGCAGTTCTTC. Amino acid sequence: CATTALADFSYNEQFF.

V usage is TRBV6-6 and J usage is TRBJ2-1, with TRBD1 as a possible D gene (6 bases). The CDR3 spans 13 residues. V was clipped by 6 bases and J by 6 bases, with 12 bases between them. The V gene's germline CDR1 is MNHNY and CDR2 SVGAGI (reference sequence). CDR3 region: CASRDGQSNEQFF. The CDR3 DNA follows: TGTGCCAGCAGAGACGGACAGAGCAATGAGCAGTTCTTC.

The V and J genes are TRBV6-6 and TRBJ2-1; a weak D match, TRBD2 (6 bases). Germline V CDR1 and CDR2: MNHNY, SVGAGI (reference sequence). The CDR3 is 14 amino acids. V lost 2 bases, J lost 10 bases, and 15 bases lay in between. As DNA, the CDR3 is TGTGCCAGCAGTTACGGGACTCGGGACCCAGAGCAGTTCTTC. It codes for CASSYGTRDPEQFF.

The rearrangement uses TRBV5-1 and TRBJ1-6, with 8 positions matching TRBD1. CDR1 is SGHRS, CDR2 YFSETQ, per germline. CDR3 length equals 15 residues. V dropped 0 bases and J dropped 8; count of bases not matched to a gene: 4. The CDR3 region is CASSLGQGPDSPLHF. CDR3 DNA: TGCGCCAGCAGCTTGGGACAGGGGCCCGATTCACCCCTCCACTTT.

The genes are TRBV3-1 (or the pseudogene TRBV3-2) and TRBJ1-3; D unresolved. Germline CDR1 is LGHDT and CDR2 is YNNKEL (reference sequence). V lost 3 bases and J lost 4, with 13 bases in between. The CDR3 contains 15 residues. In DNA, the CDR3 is TGTGCCAGCAGCCAGGAAGGTGGAGGAGGAAACACCATATATTTT. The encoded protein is CASSQEGGGGNTIYF.

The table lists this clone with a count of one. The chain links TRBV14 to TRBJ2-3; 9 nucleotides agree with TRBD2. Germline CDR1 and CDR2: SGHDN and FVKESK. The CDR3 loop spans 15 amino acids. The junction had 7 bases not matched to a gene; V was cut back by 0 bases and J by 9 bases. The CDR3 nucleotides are TGTGCCAGCAGCCAAGAAGTCCGGCGGGGGGGGACGCAGTATTTT. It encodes CASSQEVRRGGTQYF.

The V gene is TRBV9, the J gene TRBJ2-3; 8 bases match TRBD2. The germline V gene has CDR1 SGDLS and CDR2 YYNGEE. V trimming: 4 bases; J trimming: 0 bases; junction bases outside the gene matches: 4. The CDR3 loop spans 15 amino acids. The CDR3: CASSPRGASTDTQYF. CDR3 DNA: TGTGCCAGCAGCCCGCGGGGGGCGAGCACAGATACGCAGTATTTT.

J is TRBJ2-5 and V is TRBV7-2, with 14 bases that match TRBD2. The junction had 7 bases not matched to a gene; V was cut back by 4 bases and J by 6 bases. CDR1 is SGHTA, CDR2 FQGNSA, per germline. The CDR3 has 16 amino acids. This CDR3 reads CASSSRLAGGPQTQYF. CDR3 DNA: TGTGCCAGCAGCTCCCGACTAGCGGGGGGGCCCCAGACCCAGTACTTC.

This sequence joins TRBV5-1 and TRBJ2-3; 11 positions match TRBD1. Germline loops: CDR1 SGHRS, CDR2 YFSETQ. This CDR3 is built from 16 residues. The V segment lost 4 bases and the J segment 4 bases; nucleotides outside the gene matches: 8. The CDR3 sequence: CASSQDRGHGSDTQYF. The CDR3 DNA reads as TGCGCCAGCAGCCAGGACAGGGGGCATGGTTCAGATACGCAGTATTTT.

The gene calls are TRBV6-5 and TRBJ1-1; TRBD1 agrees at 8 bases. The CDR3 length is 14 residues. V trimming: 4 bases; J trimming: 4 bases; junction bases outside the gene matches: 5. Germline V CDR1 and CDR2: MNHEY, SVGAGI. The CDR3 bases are TGTGCCAGCAGTTGGGAGACAGGGGTCACTGAAGCTTTCTTT. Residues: CASSWETGVTEAFF.

For the CDR3, the DNA is TGTGCCAGCCTACGACAGGGGGAAAAACTGTTTTTT. Translating it yields CASLRQGEKLFF. The rearrangement links TRBV6-5 to TRBJ1-4; 8 nucleotides line up with TRBD1. The trim removed 8 bases at V and 8 bases at J, leaving 4 bases unmatched. This CDR3 region has 12 residues. The germline gives CDR1 MNHEY, CDR2 SVGAGI.

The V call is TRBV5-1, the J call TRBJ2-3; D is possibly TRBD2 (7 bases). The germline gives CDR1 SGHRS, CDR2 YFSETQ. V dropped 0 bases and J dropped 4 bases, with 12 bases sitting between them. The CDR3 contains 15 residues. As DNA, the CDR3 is TGCGCCAGCAGCTTGGCGTGGGGGGGCGCAGATACGCAGTATTTT. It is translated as CASSLAWGGADTQYF.

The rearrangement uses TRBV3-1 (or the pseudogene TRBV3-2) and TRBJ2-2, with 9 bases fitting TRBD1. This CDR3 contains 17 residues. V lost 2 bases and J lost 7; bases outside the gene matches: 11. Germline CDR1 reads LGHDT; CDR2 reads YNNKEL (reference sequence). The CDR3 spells CASSQRGRQGEIGELFF. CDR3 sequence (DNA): TGTGCCAGCAGCCAACGGGGTAGACAGGGGGAAATCGGGGAGCTGTTTTTT.

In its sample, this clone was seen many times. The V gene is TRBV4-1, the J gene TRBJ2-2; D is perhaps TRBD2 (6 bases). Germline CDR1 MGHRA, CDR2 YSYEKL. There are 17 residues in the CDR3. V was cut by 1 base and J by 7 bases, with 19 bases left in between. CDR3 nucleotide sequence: TGCGCCAGCAGCCAAGGCCGGGCCGGAGGGGCTAGCGGGGAGCTGTTTTTT. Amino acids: CASSQGRAGGASGELFF.